This T cell receptor beta chain was profiled in a study of vaccination and CD4 T cells after COVID-19. Background on the study: About ten convalescent cases were mild and one was severe, and all had been SARS-CoV-2 positive by nasal swab PCR.

Sample treatment: roughly 10-day PBMC culture with coronavirus spike peptide pools or control peptides (ViraFEST assay). Sequenced with the Oncomine TCR Beta short-read assay was DNA taken from cultured CD4+ T cells. TCRdb analysed the PCR reads with MiXCR anew, one entry per CDR3 protein. The sample includes about 13,000 distinct CDR3 sequences, around 56% of them seen just once. A note on this clonotype: What it binds is not known.

This clonotype was sampled from a human donor with COVID-19. This specimen was cultured CD4+ T cells from blood, taken after SARS-CoV-2 vaccination.

CDR3 loop: CASSLAPSSGGYLSYEQYF. CDR3 in DNA: TGTGCCAGCAGCTTAGCGCCTTCTAGCGGGGGATACCTCTCCTACGAGCAGTACTTC. This chain uses TRBV7-9 with TRBJ2-7; TRBD2 matches at 10 bases. Per the germline V gene, CDR1 is SEHNR and CDR2 is FQNEAQ (reference sequence). The ends lost 0 bases at V and 0 bases at J; junction bases unmatched: 11. The CDR3 spans 19 residues.